Listed below are T cell receptor beta chains from one sample, sequenced in a study of OX40 agonist ivuxolimab in advanced cancers. Assay: immunoSEQ multiplex PCR; the TCRdb copy retains only in-frame clones and omits some. The sample includes about 59,000 clones, approximately 80% seen only once; the top ten take 0.7%. The sample consisted of CD4+ or CD8+ T cells sorted from blood, taken in a trial of the OX40 agonist ivuxolimab. All receptors derive from an adult with an advanced solid tumor such as melanoma, head and neck, liver or kidney cancer. The CDR3 runs from the conserved cysteine through the conserved F or W. Fields, in order: clone size, V gene, J gene, D gene, CDR3 protein, CDR3 DNA. The D gene is left open where the match is weak. Expanded clones get a size class; other rows say once, few or many, or leave the size out.

clone_size: .; v_call: TRBV6-5; j_call: TRBJ1-2; d_call: TRBD1; cdr3_aa: CASSRSGTANLF; cdr3_nt: TGTGCCAGCAGTAGATCCGGGACAGCCAACCTTTTC
clone_size: .; v_call: TRBV2; j_call: TRBJ1-3; d_call: TRBD1; cdr3_aa: CASGLEGGPGNTIYF; cdr3_nt: TGTGCCAGCGGTTTGGAAGGGGGCCCTGGAAACACCATATATTTT
clone_size: .; v_call: TRBV21-1; j_call: TRBJ2-1; d_call: .; cdr3_aa: CASSKVWRDRVGEQFF; cdr3_nt: TGTGCCAGCAGCAAAGTTTGGCGGGACAGGGTCGGTGAGCAGTTCTTC
clone_size: .; v_call: TRBV7-3; j_call: TRBJ2-3; d_call: .; cdr3_aa: CASSLTGGPTDTQYF; cdr3_nt: TGTGCCAGCAGCCTCACCGGGGGGCCCACGGATACGCAGTATTTT
clone_size: .; v_call: TRBV5-6; j_call: TRBJ1-4; d_call: TRBD1; cdr3_aa: CASSFPGQGQNEKLFF; cdr3_nt: TGTGCCAGCAGCTTTCCGGGACAGGGGCAAAATGAAAAACTGTTTTTT
clone_size: .; v_call: TRBV27; j_call: TRBJ2-7; d_call: .; cdr3_aa: CASGLMAGVSYEQYF; cdr3_nt: TGTGCCAGCGGATTGATGGCCGGGGTCTCCTACGAGCAGTACTTC
clone_size: .; v_call: TRBV6-1; j_call: TRBJ1-1; d_call: .; cdr3_aa: CASSGRNTEAFF; cdr3_nt: TGTGCCAGCAGCGGCAGAAACACTGAAGCTTTCTTT
clone_size: .; v_call: TRBV30; j_call: TRBJ2-3; d_call: .; cdr3_aa: CAQNKGGPDTQYF; cdr3_nt: TGTGCCCAAAACAAGGGGGGCCCAGATACGCAGTATTTT
clone_size: .; v_call: TRBV11-2; j_call: TRBJ2-5; d_call: .; cdr3_aa: CASSSVETQYF; cdr3_nt: TGTGCCAGCAGCTCGGTCGAGACCCAGTACTTC
clone_size: .; v_call: TRBV5-6; j_call: TRBJ2-3; d_call: TRBD2; cdr3_aa: CASSTAGRGTDTQYF; cdr3_nt: TGTGCCAGCAGCACTGCAGGGAGGGGCACAGATACGCAGTATTTT
clone_size: few; v_call: TRBV6-6; j_call: TRBJ2-5; d_call: .; cdr3_aa: CASRLPTNLQETQYF; cdr3_nt: TGTGCCAGCAGACTCCCGACCAACCTCCAAGAGACCCAGTACTTC
clone_size: .; v_call: TRBV5-1; j_call: TRBJ2-2; d_call: TRBD1; cdr3_aa: CATLTGAGELFF; cdr3_nt: TGCGCCACTCTAACAGGGGCCGGGGAGCTGTTTTTT
clone_size: .; v_call: TRBV14; j_call: TRBJ2-7; d_call: .; cdr3_aa: CASSQVRRWQQYF; cdr3_nt: TGTGCCAGCAGCCAAGTCAGGAGGTGGCAGCAGTACTTC
clone_size: .; v_call: TRBV10-3; j_call: TRBJ2-5; d_call: TRBD1; cdr3_aa: CAISEGGQGSRETQYF; cdr3_nt: TGTGCCATCAGTGAGGGGGGACAGGGGTCACGGGAGACCCAGTACTTC
clone_size: .; v_call: TRBV5-1; j_call: TRBJ1-6; d_call: .; cdr3_aa: CASSLVGEGNSPLHF; cdr3_nt: TGCGCCAGCAGCTTGGTGGGGGAGGGTAATTCACCCCTCCACTTT